This passage covers 4 T cell receptor beta chains from one sample sequenced in a study of blood T cell repertoires in COVID-19. Only in-frame clones appear in the TCRdb table, and some are missing; sequencing was by immunoSEQ multiplex PCR. In the table there are more than 250,000 clones, approximately 85% of which are singletons. Sequenced input: PBMCs or T cells enriched from blood (not recorded which). These receptors were obtained from a man younger than 45 who had recovered from COVID-19.

The chain joins TRBV30 to TRBJ2-7; D is uncertain. The CDR3 covers 13 residues. Germline CDR1 is GTSNPN and CDR2 is SVGIG (reference sequence). V was clipped by 0 bases and J by 0 bases, with 6 bases between them. For the CDR3, the DNA is TGTGCCTGGAGTGTAACAGACTCCTACGAGCAGTACTTC. Translation: CAWSVTDSYEQYF. The full variable domain, its missing parts supplied by reference TRBV30 and TRBJ2-7, is SQTIHQWPATLVQPVGSPLSLECTVEGTSNPNLYWYRQAAGRGLQLLFYSVGIGQISSEVPQNLSASRPQDRQFILSSKKLLLSDSGFYLCAWSVTDSYEQYFGPGTRLTVT.

This rearrangement joins TRBV30 to TRBJ2-7, with 7 bases matching TRBD1. Germline V CDR1 and CDR2: GTSNPN, SVGIG (reference sequence). There are 12 residues in the CDR3. The J segment lost 6 bases and the V segment lost 3 bases, leaving 5 bases of the junction unmatched. The chain's CDR3 is CAWSRGLGEQYF. CDR3 DNA: TGTGCCTGGAGCAGGGGGTTGGGCGAGCAGTACTTC.

The chain couples TRBV4-1 to TRBJ2-7, with 9 bases fitting TRBD1. The CDR3 extends over 14 amino acids. The V and J ends lost 2 bases and 5 bases, in that order; junction bases with no gene match: 4. From germline, CDR1 is MGHRA and CDR2 YSYEKL. As DNA, the CDR3 is TGCGCCAGCAGCCAACCGACAGGGGGGGACGAGCAGTACTTC. It translates to CASSQPTGGDEQYF.

The rearrangement links TRBV15 to TRBJ2-7; 11 nucleotides align to TRBD2. This CDR3 is built from 17 residues. J lost 0 bases, V lost 5 bases, and 9 bases had no gene match. CDR1 is LNHNV, CDR2 YYDKDF, per germline (reference sequence). In DNA form, the CDR3 reads TGTGCCACCAGCGACACTAGCGGGGGATGGAGCTCCTACGAGCAGTACTTC. Its protein is CATSDTSGGWSSYEQYF.